This T cell receptor beta chain derives from a study of CD8+ T cells in alopecia areata. Across the whole study: Tofacitinib ran 6 to 18 months, followed by 6 months off drug.

Study results and limitations: In patients, TCRs were shared less clearly than in mice, and HLA may possibly be involved.

Remarks on this clone: Its antigen is unidentified.

CDR3 size: 16 residues. Deletions cut 2 bases from V and 1 base from J, with 17 bases between. From germline, CDR1 is GTSNPN and CDR2 SVGIG (reference sequence). Extracted RNA was reverse transcribed into cDNA, the sequencing template. Produced via immunoSEQ multiplex PCR; TCRdb's table is partial and in-frame only. In the table there are over 150,000 clones, around 63% of which are singletons. Sample: CD4+ T cells sorted from blood, taken at week 0. V and J are TRBV30 and TRBJ1-1, with D tentatively TRBD1 (5 bases). This TCR was sampled from a human donor with alopecia areata. As DNA, the CDR3 is TGTGCCTGGAGTACCGGGACTCACCCCAGGAACACTGAAGCTTTCTTT. Translating it yields CAWSTGTHPRNTEAFF.